Shown below are 27 T cell receptor beta chains from a single sample sequenced in a study of cytomegalovirus exposure and HLA in healthy donors. Primers: 60 Vbeta forward and 13 Jbeta reverse. Sequenced by immunoSEQ multiplex PCR; TCRdb stores in-frame clones only, minus some. Among about 150,000 clones listed, roughly three quarters were seen once. Sequenced material: PBMCs. The receptor set was obtained from a man younger than 40 in good health and CMV-seropositive.

The J gene is TRBJ2-5, the V gene TRBV27, with D perhaps TRBD2 (7 bases). The CDR3 is 14 amino acids. Germline V lookup: CDR1 MNHEY, CDR2 SMNVEV (reference sequence). V shed 7 bases and J shed 4 bases, with 16 bases lying between them. CDR3 nucleotide sequence: TGTGCCAGCAAGACTAGCCGAGGGGGAGAGACCCAGTACTTC. The encoded protein is CASKTSRGGETQYF.

This sequence joins TRBV9 and TRBJ2-7, with 8 bases matching TRBD2. Germline V gives CDR1 SGDLS, CDR2 YYNGEE. The CDR3 runs to 16 residues. V gave up 4 bases and J gave up 5 bases; unmatched junction bases: 14. The CDR3 sequence is CASSRGEGLVLNEQYF. The DNA for the CDR3 is TGTGCCAGCAGCAGAGGGGAGGGACTAGTTTTGAACGAGCAGTACTTC.

The chain combines TRBV18 with TRBJ1-1; D might be TRBD1 (5 bases). Germline V gene data show CDR1 as KGHSH and CDR2 as LQKENI. The V gene lost 2 bases and the J gene lost 5 bases, with 9 bases spanning the gap. The CDR3 is 13 residues long. The CDR3 DNA reads TGTGCCAGCTCACCATTTGGGGGGACTGAAGCTTTCTTT. Amino acids: CASSPFGGTEAFF.

This chain joins TRBV6-4 and TRBJ2-1, with 9 bases fitting TRBD2. The germline CDR1 and CDR2 sequences are MRHNA and SNTAGT. The CDR3 runs 18 residues. Losses at the gene ends were 6 bases for V and 3 bases for J; bases not matched to a gene: 15. The DNA of the CDR3 is TGTGCCAGCAGGCCCGATGAAGAGGGTAGCGGGGGCTACAATGAGCAGTTCTTC. It yields the protein CASRPDEEGSGGYNEQFF.

In DNA, the CDR3 is TGTGCCATCAGTGCCGGGACAGGCCCAAGGGGTGAAGCTTTCTTT. Residues: CAISAGTGPRGEAFF. The genes are TRBV10-3 and TRBJ1-1, with 8 bases fitting TRBD1. Germline V gives CDR1 ENHRY, CDR2 SYGVKD. The J segment lost 7 bases and the V segment lost 4 bases, leaving 11 bases of the junction unmatched. The CDR3 spans 15 residues.

The chain carries TRBV19 and TRBJ2-7; 7 bases are a match to TRBD1. Germline V gene sequence: CDR1 LNHDA, CDR2 SQIVND (reference sequence). V trimming: 5 bases; J trimming: 0 bases; junction bases outside the gene matches: 7. The CDR3 extends over 15 amino acids. As DNA, the CDR3 is TGTGCCAGTAGTTCCCAGGGGGATAGCTCCTACGAGCAGTACTTC. Protein: CASSSQGDSSYEQYF.

This chain joins TRBV7-9 and TRBJ1-4; no definite D call. Deletions cut 10 bases from V and 5 bases from J, with 17 bases between. The CDR3 is made up of 14 amino acids. Germline V gene sequence: CDR1 SEHNR, CDR2 FQNEAQ (reference sequence). CDR3 in amino acids: CATKLSEGNEKLFF. In DNA, the CDR3 is TGTGCCACCAAACTATCAGAAGGAAATGAAAAACTGTTTTTT.

This clone turned up a few times. The V and J genes are TRBV7-9 and TRBJ2-3; 9 bases fit TRBD2. Looked up from germline, CDR1 is SEHNR and CDR2 is FQNEAQ (reference sequence). The CDR3 runs to 15 residues. V shed 7 bases and J 3 bases; nucleotides not matched to a gene: 8. The CDR3 DNA sequence: TGTGCCAGCACTCTAGCGGGACTACGGACAGATACGCAGTATTTT. Protein product: CASTLAGLRTDTQYF.

V gene TRBV28 combines with J gene TRBJ2-5; D is unresolved. The germline V gene encodes CDR1 MDHEN and CDR2 SYDVKM. The CDR3 is 14 amino acids. Trimming took off 2 bases at V and 4 bases at J, with 11 bases between the two ends. CDR3 sequence reads: CASSLHEFPETQYF. For the CDR3, the DNA is TGTGCCAGCAGTTTACATGAGTTTCCAGAGACCCAGTACTTC.

This clone was seen once. V is TRBV7-9 and J is TRBJ2-2, with 8 bases that match TRBD2. The ends lost 2 bases at V and 7 bases at J; junction bases unmatched: 15. The CDR3 has 18 residues. Germline-derived CDR1 and CDR2 are SEHNR and FQNEAQ (reference sequence). CDR3 nucleotide sequence: TGTGCCAGCAGCTTAAGGCTAGCGGGCCTCAGGGGCGGCGGGGAGCTGTTTTTT. Translation: CASSLRLAGLRGGGELFF.

This clone was seen a single time. V and J are TRBV5-8 and TRBJ2-7; weak D call: TRBD1 (6 bases). Looked up from germline, CDR1 is SGHTS and CDR2 is YDEGEE. This CDR3 contains 13 residues. Trimming cost V 3 bases and J 3 bases, with 10 bases left between them. CDR3 in DNA: TGTGCCAGCAGCTACCAAGGGGGCTACGAGCAGTACTTC. Residues: CASSYQGGYEQYF.

V is TRBV4-3 and J is TRBJ1-2; a weak D match, TRBD1 (6 bases). This CDR3 has 16 residues. CDR1 and CDR2 (germline): LGHNA, YSLEER. V dropped 1 base and J dropped 4 bases, with 16 bases sitting between them. CDR3 bases: TGCGCCAGCAGCCAAGGAGGGGGGGCGATCAGCTATGGCTACACCTTC. Translating gives CASSQGGGAISYGYTF.

This sequence joins TRBV9 and TRBJ2-5; 7 bases line up with TRBD1. The V gene end was trimmed by 0 bases and the J gene end by 5 bases; junction bases not matched to a gene: 7. The germline CDR1 and CDR2 sequences are SGDLS and YYNGEE. The CDR3 is made up of 15 amino acids. The CDR3 bases are TGTGCCAGCAGCGTAGACAGGGGCGCGGGTGAGACCCAGTACTTC. It is translated as CASSVDRGAGETQYF. Filled out from reference TRBV9 and TRBJ2-5, the complete variable domain reads DSGVTQTPKHLITATGQRVTLRCSPRSGDLSVYWYQQSLDQGLQFLIQYYNGEERAKGNILERFSAQQFPDLHSELNLSSLELGDSALYFCASSVDRGAGETQYFGPGTRLLVL.

Notes on this clone: Other DNA sequences in this sample translate to the same CDR3. This chain joins TRBV25-1 and TRBJ2-5; D is uncertain. The CDR3 has 14 amino acids. Germline CDR1 and CDR2: MGHDK and SYGVNS. V lost 1 base and J 1 base, leaving 7 bases between the germline ends. The CDR3 is CASSESTVQETQYF. CDR3 nucleotides: TGTGCCAGCAGTGAATCAACAGTCCAAGAGACCCAGTACTTC.

The rearrangement joins TRBV11-2 to TRBJ2-3, with D perhaps TRBD2 (5 bases). V lost 0 bases and J lost 6, with 10 bases in between. CDR3 length: 14 residues. CDR1 is SGHAT and CDR2 is FQNNGV in the germline V gene. CDR3 sequence (DNA): TGTGCCAGCAGCTTAGACGGGGAATGGGATACGCAGTATTTT. As protein: CASSLDGEWDTQYF.

This chain connects TRBV2 to TRBJ1-1; no firm D call. V was clipped by 7 bases and J by 4 bases, with 13 bases between them. CDR1 is SNHLY and CDR2 is FYNNEI in the germline V gene. The length of the CDR3 is 13 residues. DNA for the CDR3: TGTGCCAGCAAATCGAGCGTGACCACTGAAGCTTTCTTT. Translating gives CASKSSVTTEAFF.

The chain recombines TRBV11-3 with TRBJ2-2; 8 positions match TRBD2. With V trimmed by 3 bases and J by 5 bases, 8 bases remained unmatched. Germline CDR1 reads SGHNT; CDR2 reads YENEEA. The CDR3 length is 16 residues. The CDR3 protein is CASSLGGGSGTGELFF. In DNA form, the CDR3 reads TGTGCCAGCAGCTTGGGCGGGGGGAGTGGGACCGGGGAGCTGTTTTTT. Filled out from reference TRBV11-3 and TRBJ2-2, the complete variable domain reads EAGVVQSPRYKIIEKKQPVAFWCNPISGHNTLYWYLQNLGQGPELLIRYENEEAVDDSQLPKDRFSAERLKGVDSTLKIQPAELGDSAVYLCASSLGGGSGTGELFFGEGSRLTVL.

This clone turned up a few times. Other DNA sequences in this sample translate to the same CDR3. The gene calls are TRBV4-3 and TRBJ2-3, with a tentative D call TRBD1 (6 bases). Deletions cut 3 bases from V and 0 bases from J, with 7 bases between. Germline lookup yields CDR1 LGHNA and CDR2 YSLEER. There are 14 residues in the CDR3. The CDR3, as DNA: TGCGCCAGCAGCCAGGGGGCGAGCACAGATACGCAGTATTTT. Translated: CASSQGASTDTQYF.

V usage is TRBV30 and J usage is TRBJ1-1; 8 positions agree with TRBD1. The V and J ends lost 2 bases and 5 bases, in that order; junction bases with no gene match: 4. Germline V lookup: CDR1 GTSNPN, CDR2 SVGIG (reference sequence). The length of the CDR3 is 13 residues. The CDR3 protein is CAWSTGGRTEAFF. The CDR3 DNA follows: TGTGCCTGGAGTACAGGGGGAAGGACTGAAGCTTTCTTT.

The chain links TRBV27 to TRBJ2-2; no reliable D call. Deletions cut 5 bases from V and 0 bases from J, with 10 bases between. Germline V gene sequence: CDR1 MNHEY, CDR2 SMNVEV (reference sequence). The CDR3 has 15 residues. The CDR3 bases are TGTGCCAGCAGTCCTCGAGCCGCGAACACCGGGGAGCTGTTTTTT. It encodes CASSPRAANTGELFF.

This chain connects TRBV6-5 to TRBJ2-7; D unresolved. Germline V lookup: CDR1 MNHEY, CDR2 SVGAGI. Trimming removed 0 bases from V and 2 bases from J, with 11 bases in between. This CDR3 is built from 15 residues. Written as DNA, the CDR3 is TGTGCCAGCAGTTACTCGAACAGTCACACCTACGAGCAGTACTTC. This sequence encodes CASSYSNSHTYEQYF.

The chain carries TRBV9 and TRBJ2-2; a weak D match, TRBD2 (5 bases). CDR1 is SGDLS, CDR2 YYNGEE, per germline. V was pared by 1 base and J by 6 bases, with 16 bases between. The CDR3 covers 16 residues. The CDR3 is CASSVSSTLLAGELFF. The CDR3 DNA reads TGTGCCAGCAGCGTATCTAGCACCCTCTTGGCCGGGGAGCTGTTTTTT. Based on the CDR3 plus reference TRBV9 and TRBJ2-2, the full variable domain is DSGVTQTPKHLITATGQRVTLRCSPRSGDLSVYWYQQSLDQGLQFLIQYYNGEERAKGNILERFSAQQFPDLHSELNLSSLELGDSALYFCASSVSSTLLAGELFFGEGSRLTVL.

CDR3 residues: CASSGRDSYADTEAFF. The CDR3 DNA follows: TGTGCCAGCAGTGGACGGGACTCCTACGCGGACACTGAAGCTTTCTTT. The rearrangement links TRBV6-1 to TRBJ1-1; weak D call: TRBD1 (5 bases). V lost 4 bases and J 3 bases, leaving 18 bases between the germline ends. This CDR3 comprises 16 residues. CDR1 is MNHNS, CDR2 SASEGT, per germline.

The chain employs TRBV5-8 and TRBJ2-3; D gene unclear. The length of the CDR3 is 15 residues. V was cut by 0 bases and J by 0 bases, with 8 bases left in between. The germline V gene has CDR1 SGHTS and CDR2 YDEGEE. The CDR3 here is CASSLGQVSTDTQYF. The DNA of the CDR3 is TGTGCCAGCAGCTTGGGGCAGGTTAGCACAGATACGCAGTATTTT.

The V gene is TRBV6-1, the J gene TRBJ1-1; D unresolved. Germline V gene sequence: CDR1 MNHNS, CDR2 SASEGT. Trimming removed 7 bases at V and 1 base at J, with 4 bases between. The CDR3 covers 11 residues. The CDR3 loop is CASTGNTEAFF. The CDR3 region has the DNA TGTGCCAGCACCGGGAACACTGAAGCTTTCTTT.

This sequence joins TRBV28 and TRBJ1-5; 7 bases align to TRBD1. The CDR3 is 14 amino acids. Unmatched junction bases numbered 5, after V lost 5 bases and J lost 4 bases. CDR1 is MDHEN and CDR2 is SYDVKM in the germline V gene. CDR3 DNA sequence: TGTGCCAGCAGTACCCGACAGGGTAATCAGCCCCAGCATTTT. This translates into CASSTRQGNQPQHF.

V is TRBV30 and J is TRBJ2-6; 10 bases map to TRBD1. V was pared by 2 bases and J by 4 bases, with 5 bases of the junction left unmatched. The V gene's germline CDR1 is GTSNPN and CDR2 SVGIG (reference sequence). The CDR3 is 16 amino acids. CDR3 in DNA: TGTGCCTGGAGTACGGGACAGGGGCGCGGGGCCAACGTCCTGACTTTC. Its protein product is CAWSTGQGRGANVLTF.